This TCR beta chain was profiled in a study of regulatory dendritic cells for organ transplantation. Study-wide background: On day 6, the dendritic cells were exposed to LPS.

The junction had 10 bases not matched to a gene; V was cut back by 3 bases and J by 4 bases. Germline CDR1 reads SGDLS; CDR2 reads YYNGEE. This CDR3 spans 17 amino acids. TCRdb keeps only in-frame clones here, not all; method: immunoSEQ multiplex PCR. The profile shows fewer than 25,000 clones, approximately 85% of them singletons. CFSE-labeled sorted T cells met regulatory or mature dendritic cells for around 5 days. On this clone: What it binds is unknown.

Sample: naive CD4+ T cells from blood cultured with regulatory dendritic cells. Subset given: CD45RA+ naive T cells. The source of this sequence is a human donor in good health. The chain carries TRBV9 and TRBJ1-2; TRBD1 matches 12 bases. CDR3 protein: CASSGRDRGRLGYGYTF. As DNA, the CDR3 is TGTGCCAGCAGCGGCCGGGACAGGGGGCGCTTAGGCTATGGCTACACCTTC. The entire variable domain, with the rest obtained from reference TRBV9 and TRBJ1-2, is as follows: DSGVTQTPKHLITATGQRVTLRCSPRSGDLSVYWYQQSLDQGLQFLIQYYNGEERAKGNILERFSAQQFPDLHSELNLSSLELGDSALYFCASSGRDRGRLGYGYTFGSGTRLTVV.